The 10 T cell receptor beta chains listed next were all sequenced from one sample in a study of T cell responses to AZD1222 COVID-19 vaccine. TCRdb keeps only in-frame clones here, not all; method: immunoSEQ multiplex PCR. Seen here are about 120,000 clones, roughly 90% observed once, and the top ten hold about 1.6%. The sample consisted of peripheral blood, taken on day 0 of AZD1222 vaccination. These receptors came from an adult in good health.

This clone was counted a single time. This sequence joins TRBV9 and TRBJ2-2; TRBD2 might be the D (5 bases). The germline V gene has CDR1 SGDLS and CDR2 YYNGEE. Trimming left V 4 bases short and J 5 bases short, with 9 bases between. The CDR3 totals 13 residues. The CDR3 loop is CASSLGVTGELFF. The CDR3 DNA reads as TGTGCCAGCAGCCTCGGGGTAACCGGGGAGCTGTTTTTT.

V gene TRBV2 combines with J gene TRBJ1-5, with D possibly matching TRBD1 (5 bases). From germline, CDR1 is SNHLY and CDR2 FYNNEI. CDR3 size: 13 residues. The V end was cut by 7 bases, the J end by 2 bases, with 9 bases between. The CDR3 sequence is CASKIGGNQPQHF. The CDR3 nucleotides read TGTGCCAGCAAGATAGGGGGCAATCAGCCCCAGCATTTT.

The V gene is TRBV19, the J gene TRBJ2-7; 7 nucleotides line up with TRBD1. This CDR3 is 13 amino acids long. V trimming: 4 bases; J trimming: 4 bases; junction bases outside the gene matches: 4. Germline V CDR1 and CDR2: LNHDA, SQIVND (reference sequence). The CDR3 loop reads CASSRGQIYEQYF. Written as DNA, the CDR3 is TGTGCCAGTAGTAGGGGACAGATTTACGAGCAGTACTTC.

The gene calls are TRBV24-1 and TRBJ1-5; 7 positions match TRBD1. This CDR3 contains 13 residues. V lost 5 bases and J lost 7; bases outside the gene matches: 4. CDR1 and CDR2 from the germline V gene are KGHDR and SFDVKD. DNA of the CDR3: TGTGCCACCAGTGCTACAGGGGAACAGCCCCAGCATTTT. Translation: CATSATGEQPQHF.

CDR3 in DNA: TGCGCCAGCAGCTTGGGGTGGACAGGACCAGTAGAAAAACTGTTTTTT. The encoded protein is CASSLGWTGPVEKLFF. This chain connects TRBV5-1 to TRBJ1-4; 7 nucleotides line up with TRBD1. Per germline, CDR1 SGHRS and CDR2 YFSETQ. This CDR3 region has 16 residues. V dropped 0 bases and J dropped 8; count of bases not matched to a gene: 10.

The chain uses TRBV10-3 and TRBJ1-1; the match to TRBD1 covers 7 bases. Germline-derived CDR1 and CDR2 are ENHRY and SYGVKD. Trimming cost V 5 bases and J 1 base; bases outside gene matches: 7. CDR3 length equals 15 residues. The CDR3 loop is CAISFGQEGNTEAFF. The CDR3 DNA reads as TGTGCCATCAGTTTCGGACAGGAGGGGAACACTGAAGCTTTCTTT.

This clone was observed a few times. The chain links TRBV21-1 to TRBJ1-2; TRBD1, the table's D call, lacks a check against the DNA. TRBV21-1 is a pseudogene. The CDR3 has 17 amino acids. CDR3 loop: CASRERDRPSELYGYTF. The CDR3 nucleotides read TGTGCCAGCAGGGAACGGGACAGACCTTCGGAACTCTATGGCTACACCTTC.

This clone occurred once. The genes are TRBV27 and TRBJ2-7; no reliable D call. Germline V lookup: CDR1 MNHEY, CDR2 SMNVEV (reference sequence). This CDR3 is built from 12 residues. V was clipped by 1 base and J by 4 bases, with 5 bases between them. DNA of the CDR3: TGTGCCAGCAGTTTATTCTTGTACGAGCAGTACTTC. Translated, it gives CASSLFLYEQYF.

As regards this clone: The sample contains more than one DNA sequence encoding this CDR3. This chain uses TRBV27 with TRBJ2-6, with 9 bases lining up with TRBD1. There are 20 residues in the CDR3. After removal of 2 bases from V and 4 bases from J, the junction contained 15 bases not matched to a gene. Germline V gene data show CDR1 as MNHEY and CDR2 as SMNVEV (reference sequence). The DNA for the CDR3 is TGTGCCAGCAGTTTACGCGTCAGACAGGGGGTGACTCTGGGGGCCAACGTCCTGACTTTC. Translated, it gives CASSLRVRQGVTLGANVLTF.

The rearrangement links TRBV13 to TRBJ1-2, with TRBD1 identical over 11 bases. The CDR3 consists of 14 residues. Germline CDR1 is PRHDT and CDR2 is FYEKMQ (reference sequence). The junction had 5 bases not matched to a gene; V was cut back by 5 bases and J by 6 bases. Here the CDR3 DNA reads TGTGCCAGCAGCCCCGGGACAGGGGGAGATGGCTACACCTTC. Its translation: CASSPGTGGDGYTF.